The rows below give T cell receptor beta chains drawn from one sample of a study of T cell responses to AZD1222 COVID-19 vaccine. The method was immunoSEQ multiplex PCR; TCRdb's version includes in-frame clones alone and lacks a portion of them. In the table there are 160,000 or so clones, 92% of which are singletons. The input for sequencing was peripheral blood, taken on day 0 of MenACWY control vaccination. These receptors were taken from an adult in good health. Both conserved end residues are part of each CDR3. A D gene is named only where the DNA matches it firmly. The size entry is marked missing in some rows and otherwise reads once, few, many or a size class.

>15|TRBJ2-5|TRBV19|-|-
CASSIEGRIQETQYF
TGTGCCAGTAGTATCGAGGGACGGATCCAAGAGACCCAGTACTTC
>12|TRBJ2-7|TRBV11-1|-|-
CASSLGGHEQYF
TGTGCCAGCAGCTTAGGGGGCCACGAGCAGTACTTC
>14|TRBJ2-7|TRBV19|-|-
CASSPVNYLHEQYF
TGTGCCAGTAGCCCCGTGAATTACCTCCACGAGCAGTACTTC
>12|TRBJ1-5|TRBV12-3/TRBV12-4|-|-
CASSLRNQPQHF
TGTGCCAGCAGTTTGAGAAATCAGCCCCAGCATTTT
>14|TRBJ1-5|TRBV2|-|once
CASSIWGPDQPQHF
TGTGCCAGCAGTATCTGGGGCCCCGATCAGCCCCAGCATTTT
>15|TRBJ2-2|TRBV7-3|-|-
CASSLRGGNTGELFF
TGTGCCAGCAGCTTACGGGGCGGGAACACCGGGGAGCTGTTTTTT
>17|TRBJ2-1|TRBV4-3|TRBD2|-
CASSQETRLASVHEQFF
TGCGCCAGCAGCCAAGAGACGAGACTAGCTAGTGTCCATGAGCAGTTCTTC
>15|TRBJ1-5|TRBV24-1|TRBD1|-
CATSAGQYSNQPQHF
TGTGCCACCAGCGCGGGACAGTATAGCAATCAGCCCCAGCATTTT
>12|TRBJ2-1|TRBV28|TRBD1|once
CASSSPRTGTIF
TGTGCCAGCAGTTCCCCCCGGACAGGAACCATCTTC
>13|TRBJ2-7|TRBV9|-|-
CASSVLPSYEQYF
TGTGCCAGCAGCGTCCTACCTAGCTACGAGCAGTACTTC
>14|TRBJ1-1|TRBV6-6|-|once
CASSYVTGHTEAFF
TGTGCCAGCAGTTACGTAACAGGTCACACTGAAGCTTTCTTT
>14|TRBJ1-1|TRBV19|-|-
CASSNRNMNTEAFF
TGTGCCAGTAGTAACAGAAACATGAACACTGAAGCTTTCTTT
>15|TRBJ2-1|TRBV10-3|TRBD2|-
CAIRGTSGRWSEQFF
TGTGCCATCAGGGGGACTAGCGGGAGGTGGAGTGAGCAGTTCTTC
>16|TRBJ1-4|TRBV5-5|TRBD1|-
CASSASPGQGNEKLFF
TGTGCCAGCAGCGCCAGTCCGGGACAGGGTAACGAAAAACTGTTTTTT
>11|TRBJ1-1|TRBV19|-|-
CASTQNTEAFF
TGTGCCAGTACCCAGAACACTGAAGCTTTCTTT
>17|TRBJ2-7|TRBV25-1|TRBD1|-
CASSDTGQGVGWYEQYF
TGTGCCAGCAGTGACACGGGACAGGGAGTTGGTTGGTACGAGCAGTACTTC
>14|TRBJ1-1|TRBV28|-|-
CASSLIQTNTEAFF
TGTGCCAGCAGTTTAATACAGACGAACACTGAAGCTTTCTTT
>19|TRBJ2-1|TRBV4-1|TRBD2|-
CASSQEPSGSGSSYNEQFF
TGCGCCAGCAGCCAAGAACCCTCTGGTAGCGGGAGCTCCTACAATGAGCAGTTCTTC
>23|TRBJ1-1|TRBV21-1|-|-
CASSMGAQHGKRRSRECGTEAFF
TGTGCCAGCAGCATGGGGGCCCAGCATGGTAAAAGGAGGTCGCGGGAGTGCGGCACTGAAGCTTTCTTT
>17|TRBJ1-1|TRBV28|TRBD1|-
CASSPPGQGGLNTEAFF
TGTGCCAGCAGTCCCCCGGGACAGGGAGGTCTGAACACTGAAGCTTTCTTT
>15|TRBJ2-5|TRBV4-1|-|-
CASSQEGRDQETQYF
TGCGCCAGCAGCCAAGAGGGGCGGGACCAAGAGACCCAGTACTTC
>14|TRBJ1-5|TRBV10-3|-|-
CAISDGRVGQPQHF
TGTGCCATCAGTGACGGGCGGGTGGGTCAGCCCCAGCATTTT
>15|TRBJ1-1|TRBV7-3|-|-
CASSLMAVGNTEAFF
TGTGCCAGCAGCTTAATGGCCGTTGGGAACACTGAAGCTTTCTTT
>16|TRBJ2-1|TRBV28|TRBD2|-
CASSIPGKRENNEQFF
TGTGCCAGCAGTATCCCAGGGAAGCGGGAGAACAATGAGCAGTTCTTC
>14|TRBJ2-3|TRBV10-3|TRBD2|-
CANRQGGNTDTQYF
TGTGCCAACCGGCAGGGAGGGAACACAGATACGCAGTATTTT
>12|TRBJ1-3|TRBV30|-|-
CACVGERDTIYF
TGTGCCTGCGTGGGGGAACGAGACACCATATATTTT
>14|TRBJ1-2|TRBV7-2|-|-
CASSLGSGWNGYTF
TGTGCCAGCAGCTTAGGATCAGGGTGGAATGGCTACACCTTC
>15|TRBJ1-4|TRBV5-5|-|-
CASSRAGGPGEKLFF
TGTGCCAGCAGCCGTGCGGGGGGGCCGGGTGAAAAACTGTTTTTT
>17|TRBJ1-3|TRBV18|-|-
CASSPPLSGLSGNTIYF
TGTGCCAGCTCACCACCATTGTCAGGTCTCTCTGGAAACACCATATATTTT
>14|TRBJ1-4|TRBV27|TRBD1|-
CASSSWTGDEKLFF
TGTGCCAGCAGTTCATGGACAGGAGATGAAAAACTGTTTTTT
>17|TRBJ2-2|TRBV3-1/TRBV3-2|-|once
CASSQDPRQLNTGELFF
TGTGCCAGCAGCCAAGATCCCCGGCAGCTTAACACCGGGGAGCTGTTTTTT
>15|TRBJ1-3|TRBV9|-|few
CASSVTAAAGNTIYF
TGTGCCAGCAGCGTTACAGCGGCGGCTGGAAACACCATATATTTT
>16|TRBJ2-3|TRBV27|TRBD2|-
CASSPIAGGGTDTQYF
TGTGCCAGCAGTCCCATAGCGGGAGGCGGCACAGATACGCAGTATTTT
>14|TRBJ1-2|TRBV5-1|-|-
CASSFSDPDYGYTF
TGCGCCAGCAGCTTTTCTGATCCTGACTATGGCTACACCTTC
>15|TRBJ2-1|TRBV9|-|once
CASSATGTGYNEQFF
TGTGCCAGCAGCGCTACCGGGACTGGATACAATGAGCAGTTCTTC
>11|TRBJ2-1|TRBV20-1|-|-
CSASNSNEQFF
TGCAGTGCTAGTAATTCCAATGAGCAGTTCTTC
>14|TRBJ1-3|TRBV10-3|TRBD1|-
CAISLGTGGNTIYF
TGTGCCATCTCCCTCGGGACAGGGGGAAACACCATATATTTT
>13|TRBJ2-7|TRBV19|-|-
CASSHRGSHEQYF
TGTGCCAGTAGTCACCGGGGGTCCCACGAGCAGTACTTC
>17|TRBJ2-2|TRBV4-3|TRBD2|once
CASSQGLLAGESGELFF
TGCGCCAGCAGCCAAGGGTTACTAGCGGGAGAATCCGGGGAGCTGTTTTTT
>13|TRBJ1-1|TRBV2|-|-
CASRRQFNTEAFF
TGTGCCAGCAGAAGACAGTTTAACACTGAAGCTTTCTTT
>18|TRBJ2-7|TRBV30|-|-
CAWSVRLDAGGRFYEQYF
TGTGCCTGGAGTGTAAGGTTGGACGCAGGTGGCCGATTCTACGAGCAGTACTTC
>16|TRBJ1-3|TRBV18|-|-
CASSPPGRGSGNTIYF
TGTGCCAGCTCACCACCGGGGCGCGGCTCTGGAAACACCATATATTTT
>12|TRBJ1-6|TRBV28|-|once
CASNQFNSPLHF
TGTGCCAGCAATCAGTTTAATTCACCCCTCCACTTT
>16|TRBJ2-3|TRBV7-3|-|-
CASSSQGGGNTDTQYF
TGTGCCAGCAGCTCCCAGGGTGGCGGGAACACAGATACGCAGTATTTT
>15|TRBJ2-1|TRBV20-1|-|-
CSASGPGSSYNEQFF
TGCAGTGCTAGTGGTCCAGGGAGCTCCTACAATGAGCAGTTCTTC
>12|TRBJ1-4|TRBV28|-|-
CASSNPNEKLFF
TGTGCCAGCTCAAATCCGAATGAAAAACTGTTTTTT
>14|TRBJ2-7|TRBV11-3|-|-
CASSLRQSSYEQYF
TGTGCCAGCAGCTTAAGGCAGAGCTCCTACGAGCAGTACTTC
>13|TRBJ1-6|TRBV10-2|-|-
CASRIDPGSPLHF
TGCGCCAGCAGGATCGACCCGGGGTCACCCCTCCACTTT
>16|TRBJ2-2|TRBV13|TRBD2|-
CASSLVAGAATGELFF
TGTGCCAGCAGCTTAGTTGCGGGAGCCGCCACCGGGGAGCTGTTTTTT